This TCR beta chain was sequenced during a study of T cell responses to AZD1222 COVID-19 vaccine (dated by TCRdb to the early 2020s). In the study overall: Because spike-specific TCR depth and breadth did not differ between the two schedules, AZD1222 recipients who got a second dose at roughly 4 weeks were pooled with those who got a second dose at roughly 12 weeks. Enrollment into the trials was organized by age into subgroups of 18-55, 56-69 and 70-plus years, and those subgroups contained approximately 160, 26 and 62 TCR-sequenced participants, respectively. TCR sequencing was performed for roughly 250 trial participants, of whom around 200 were given two doses of AZD1222 and 26 were given two doses of MenACWY control vaccine. The investigation overall reported the following: The 56-69-year group was small, and its depth increase did not reach significance, likely because of low power. Participants were mostly white British and included more females than males, and it was suggested by the authors that clonal diversity may have been underestimated. After two AZD1222 doses, both the breadth and the depth of spike-specific TCRs were significantly higher than at day 0 and than in MenACWY recipients. Because no day 14 peak-response samples were available, repertoires were characterized only after the peak T cell response. CD4 TCRs associated with the vaccine covered the entire spike protein, and the dominant responses were in regions 160-218 and 743-854. Reportedly, close to half of the unique spike-specific TCRs recognized epitopes lying outside the regions that are mutated in the B.1.351 and B.1.1.7 variants. Only six AZD1222 recipients were SARS-CoV-2 seropositive at baseline, limiting conclusions about previously exposed vaccinees.

Details on this clone: This receptor's antigen is unknown. It has no much larger one-base neighbor in the sample; base qualities were not kept.

In the paper's terms, the time point label means: baseline before first vaccination. Vaccinee samples were obtained from the UK trials COV001 and COV002, which included a single-blind randomized controlled phase 2/3 trial of AZD1222 (ChAdOx1 nCoV-19) in healthy adults. For TCRbeta chain sequencing, PBMC samples from trial participants were taken at day 0 and at day 28 after the second dose. The CDR3 has 10 amino acids, counting the end cysteine and phenylalanine. Only the CDR3 DNA is retained, 30 bases long and in frame from the first base. The germline V gene provides CDR1 SQVTM and CDR2 ANQGSEA. Trimming costs V 4 bases and J 5 bases, and their ends lie 3 bases apart. The CDR3 regions of human TCRbeta chains were analyzed by immunosequencing. In the authors' own workflow: Repertoire TCRs were checked for matches against a reference library of SARS-CoV-2-specific TCRs that had been generated using the MIRA antigen-specificity platform. Breadth meant the fraction of unique TCRs that were SARS-CoV-2-associated, whereas depth meant the fraction of total T cells that were SARS-CoV-2-associated. Using the MIRA data, each spike-specific TCR was assigned both to the spike region to which the TCR was reactive and to a CD4 or CD8 class. Log10-transformed breadth and depth values were compared by one-way ANOVA with Sidak's multiple comparisons tests. Held by TCRdb, this immuneACCESS table contains in-frame sequences only and omits some clones. Under half of the omission traces to an unresolved V gene where checked; the cause of the rest is unknown. The V and J calls and clone size come from that table; D and trimming were worked out from the DNA. In this sample the table shows around 100,000 clones, about four fifths of which occur a single time. Approximately 9.4% of the sample is held by the ten biggest clonotypes.

The chain is encoded by TRBV29-1 joined to TRBJ1-5, with the D gene too uncertain to name. Sample: peripheral blood, taken on day 0 of AZD1222 vaccination. The source is an adult in good health. Read as DNA, the sequence is TGCAGCGTTGGCGATCAGCCCCAGCATTTT. This yields the protein CSVGDQPQHF.